This T cell receptor (beta chain) is from a study of Ad26.COV2.S vaccination and SARS-CoV-2 variants. The study's findings and limits: Breadth and depth estimates from TCRs may understate total T cell responses.

Worth noting for this clone: The antigen is unknown.

Treatment indicated: 19 received Ad26.COV2.S at low or high dose, single or two shots; five or six received placebo; per-sample allocation not given. The investigators took samples on day 63 after the first vaccine or placebo injection. From germline, CDR1 is LNHDA and CDR2 SQIVND (reference sequence). CDR3 length: 15 residues. Trimming cost V 7 bases and J 7 bases; bases outside gene matches: 13. Using immunoSEQ multiplex PCR, the repertoire was profiled, and TCRdb retains in-frame clones only, with some absent. The table has around 300,000 clones, roughly 90% seen once. The origin of this receptor is a person between 18 and 65 years old who received the Ad26.COV2.S COVID-19 vaccine or a placebo. Sample: peripheral blood, taken in a trial of Ad26.COV2.S vaccine versus placebo. The rearrangement uses TRBV19 and TRBJ2-4; 7 nucleotides align to TRBD2. CDR3 loop: CASTTLGDSGNIQYF. CDR3 sequence (DNA): TGTGCCAGTACCACCCTCGGGGATAGCGGGAACATTCAGTACTTC.